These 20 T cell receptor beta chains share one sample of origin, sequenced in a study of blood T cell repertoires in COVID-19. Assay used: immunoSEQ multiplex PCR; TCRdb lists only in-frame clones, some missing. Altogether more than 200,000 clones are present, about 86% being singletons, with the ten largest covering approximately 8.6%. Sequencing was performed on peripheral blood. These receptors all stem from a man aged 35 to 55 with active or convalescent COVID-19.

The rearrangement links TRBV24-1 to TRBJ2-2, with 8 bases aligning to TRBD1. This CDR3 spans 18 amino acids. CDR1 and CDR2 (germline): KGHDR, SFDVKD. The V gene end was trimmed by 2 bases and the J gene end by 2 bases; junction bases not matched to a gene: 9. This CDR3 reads CATSDSPTGDPNTGELFF. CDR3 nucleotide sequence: TGTGCCACCAGTGATTCGCCGACAGGGGACCCCAACACCGGGGAGCTGTTTTTT.

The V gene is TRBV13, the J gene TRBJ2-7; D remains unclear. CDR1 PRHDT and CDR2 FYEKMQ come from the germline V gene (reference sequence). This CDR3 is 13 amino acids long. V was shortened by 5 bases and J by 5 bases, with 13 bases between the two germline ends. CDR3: CASSRRLSNEQYF. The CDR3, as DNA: TGTGCCAGCAGCCGAAGACTCTCTAACGAGCAGTACTTC.

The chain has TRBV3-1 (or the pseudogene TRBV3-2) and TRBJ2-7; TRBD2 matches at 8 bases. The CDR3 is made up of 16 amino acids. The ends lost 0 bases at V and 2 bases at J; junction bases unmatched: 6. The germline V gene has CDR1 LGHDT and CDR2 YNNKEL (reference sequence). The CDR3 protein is CASSQEGSGGAYEQYF. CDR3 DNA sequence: TGTGCCAGCAGCCAAGAAGGGTCGGGGGGGGCCTACGAGCAGTACTTC.

The CDR3 loop reads CAWSPLAGSYNEQFF. The CDR3 nucleotides read TGTGCCTGGAGTCCCCTAGCGGGGTCCTACAATGAGCAGTTCTTC. This sequence joins TRBV30 and TRBJ2-1, with 9 positions matching TRBD2. Germline CDR1 GTSNPN, CDR2 SVGIG (reference sequence). J was trimmed by 1 base and V by 2 bases; bases with no gene match: 3. This CDR3 is built from 15 residues.

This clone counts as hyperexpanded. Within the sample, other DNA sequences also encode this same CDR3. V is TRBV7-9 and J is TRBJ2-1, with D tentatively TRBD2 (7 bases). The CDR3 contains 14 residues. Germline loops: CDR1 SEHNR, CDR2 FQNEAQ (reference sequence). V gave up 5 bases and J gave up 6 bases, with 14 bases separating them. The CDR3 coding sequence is TGTGCCAGCAGCCGAGGGGGGGAAATCAATGAGCAGTTCTTC. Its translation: CASSRGGEINEQFF.

The CDR3 DNA follows: TGTGCCAGCAATTCGGATCGGGACACTGAAGCTTTCTTT. Protein product: CASNSDRDTEAFF. The chain has TRBV9 and TRBJ1-1; D is uncertain. Trimming removed 6 bases at V and 3 bases at J, with 12 bases between. Germline CDR1 is SGDLS and CDR2 is YYNGEE. The CDR3 runs 13 residues. The full variable domain, rest sourced from reference TRBV9 and TRBJ1-1, is DSGVTQTPKHLITATGQRVTLRCSPRSGDLSVYWYQQSLDQGLQFLIQYYNGEERAKGNILERFSAQQFPDLHSELNLSSLELGDSALYFCASNSDRDTEAFFGQGTRLTVV.

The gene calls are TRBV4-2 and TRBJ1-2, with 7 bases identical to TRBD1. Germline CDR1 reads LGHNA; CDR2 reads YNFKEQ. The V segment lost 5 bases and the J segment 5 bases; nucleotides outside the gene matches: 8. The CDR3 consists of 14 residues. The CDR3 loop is CASSDPGQRYGYTF. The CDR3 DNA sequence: TGTGCCAGCAGCGACCCGGGACAGAGGTATGGCTACACCTTC.

CDR3 coding DNA: TGTGCCAGCAGTGACAGGGTTACGGAAGCTTTCTTT. It is translated as CASSDRVTEAFF. The rearrangement uses TRBV28 and TRBJ1-1; TRBD1 matches 7 bases. Unmatched junction bases numbered 5, after V lost 5 bases and J lost 8 bases. The CDR3 is made up of 12 amino acids. In germline, CDR1 is MDHEN, CDR2 SYDVKM.

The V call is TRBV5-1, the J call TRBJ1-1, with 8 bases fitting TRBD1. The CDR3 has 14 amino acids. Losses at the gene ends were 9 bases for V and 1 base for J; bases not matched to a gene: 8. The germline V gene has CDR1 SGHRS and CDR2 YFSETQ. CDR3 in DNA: TGCGCCACCAGAACCGGGACAGGGAACACTGAAGCTTTCTTT. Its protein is CATRTGTGNTEAFF.

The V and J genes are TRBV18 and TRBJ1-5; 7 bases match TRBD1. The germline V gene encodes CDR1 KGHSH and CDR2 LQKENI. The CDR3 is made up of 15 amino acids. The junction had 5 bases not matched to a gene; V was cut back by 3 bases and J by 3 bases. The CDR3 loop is CASSPAGTDNQPQHF. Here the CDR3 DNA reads TGTGCCAGCTCACCTGCCGGGACAGACAATCAGCCCCAGCATTTT.

The CDR3 reads CAWGRLNTEAFF. CDR3 coding DNA: TGTGCCTGGGGACGGTTGAACACTGAAGCTTTCTTT. The V call is TRBV30, the J call TRBJ1-1; no clear D gene. Germline V gives CDR1 GTSNPN, CDR2 SVGIG (reference sequence). This CDR3 is 12 amino acids long. Trimming took 5 bases from V and 0 from J, leaving 7 bases between them.

The CDR3: CASSLVAGARTDTQYF. CDR3 coding DNA: TGTGCCAGCAGCTTAGTCGCAGGGGCTCGCACAGATACGCAGTATTTT. The J gene is TRBJ2-3, the V gene TRBV11-1; a weak D match, TRBD1 (6 bases). The germline V gene encodes CDR1 SGHAT and CDR2 FQDESV (reference sequence). V was cut by 1 base and J by 1 base, with 12 bases left in between. This CDR3 region has 16 residues.

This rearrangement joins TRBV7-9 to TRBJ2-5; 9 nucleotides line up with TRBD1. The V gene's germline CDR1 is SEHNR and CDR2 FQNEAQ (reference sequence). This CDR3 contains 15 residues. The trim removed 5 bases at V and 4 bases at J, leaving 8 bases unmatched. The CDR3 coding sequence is TGTGCCAGCAGCGACAGTACAGGGGGCGGAGAGACCCAGTACTTC. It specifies CASSDSTGGGETQYF.

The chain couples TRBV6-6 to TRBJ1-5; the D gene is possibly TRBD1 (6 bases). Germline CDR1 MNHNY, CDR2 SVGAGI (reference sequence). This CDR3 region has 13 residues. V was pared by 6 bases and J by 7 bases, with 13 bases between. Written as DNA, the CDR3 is TGTGCCAGCAGCGCAGGGGTTTACCAGCCCCAGCATTTT. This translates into CASSAGVYQPQHF.

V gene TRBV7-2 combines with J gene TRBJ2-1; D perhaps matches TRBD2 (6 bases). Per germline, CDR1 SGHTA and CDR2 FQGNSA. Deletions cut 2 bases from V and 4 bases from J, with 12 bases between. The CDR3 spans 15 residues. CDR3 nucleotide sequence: TGTGCCAGCAGCTTAAGTCTAGCGCCGTACAATGAGCAGTTCTTC. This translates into CASSLSLAPYNEQFF. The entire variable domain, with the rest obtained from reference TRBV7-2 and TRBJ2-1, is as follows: GAGVSQSPSNKVTEKGKDVELRCDPISGHTALYWYRQSLGQGLEFLIYFQGNSAPDKSGLPSDRFSAERTGGSVSTLTIQRTQQEDSAVYLCASSLSLAPYNEQFFGPGTRLTVL.

In DNA, the CDR3 is TGTGCCAGCAGTTTCAGGGTCTCTGAAGCTTTCTTT. It is translated as CASSFRVSEAFF. This chain uses TRBV12-3 or TRBV12-4 with TRBJ1-1; maybe TRBD1 (5 bases). The CDR3 sequence is 12 residues long. V lost 3 bases, J lost 6 bases, and 8 bases lay in between.

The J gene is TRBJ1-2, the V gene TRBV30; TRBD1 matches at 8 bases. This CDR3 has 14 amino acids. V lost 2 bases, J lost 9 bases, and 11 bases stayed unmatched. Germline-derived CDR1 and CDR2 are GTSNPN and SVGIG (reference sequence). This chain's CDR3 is CAWSLPRTGMSYTF. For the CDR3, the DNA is TGTGCCTGGAGTTTACCTAGGACAGGGATGAGCTACACCTTC.

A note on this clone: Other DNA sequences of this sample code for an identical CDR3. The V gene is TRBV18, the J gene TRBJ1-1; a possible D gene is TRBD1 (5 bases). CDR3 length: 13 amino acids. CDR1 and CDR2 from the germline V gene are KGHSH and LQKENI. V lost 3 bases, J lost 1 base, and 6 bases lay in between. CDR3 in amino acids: CASSPGQNTEAFF. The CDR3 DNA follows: TGTGCCAGCTCACCCGGACAGAACACTGAAGCTTTCTTT.

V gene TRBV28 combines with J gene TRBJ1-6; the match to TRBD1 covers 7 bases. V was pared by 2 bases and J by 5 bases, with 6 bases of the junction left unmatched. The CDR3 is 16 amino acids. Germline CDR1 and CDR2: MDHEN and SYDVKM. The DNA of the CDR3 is TGTGCCAGCAGTTTACTCACCGGGACAGATAATTCACCCCTCCACTTT. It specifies CASSLLTGTDNSPLHF.

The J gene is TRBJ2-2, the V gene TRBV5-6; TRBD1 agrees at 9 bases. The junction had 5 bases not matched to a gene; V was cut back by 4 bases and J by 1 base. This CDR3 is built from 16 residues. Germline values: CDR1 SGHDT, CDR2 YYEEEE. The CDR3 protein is CASSPLDRGNTGELFF. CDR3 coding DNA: TGTGCCAGCAGCCCACTGGACAGGGGGAACACCGGGGAGCTGTTTTTT.